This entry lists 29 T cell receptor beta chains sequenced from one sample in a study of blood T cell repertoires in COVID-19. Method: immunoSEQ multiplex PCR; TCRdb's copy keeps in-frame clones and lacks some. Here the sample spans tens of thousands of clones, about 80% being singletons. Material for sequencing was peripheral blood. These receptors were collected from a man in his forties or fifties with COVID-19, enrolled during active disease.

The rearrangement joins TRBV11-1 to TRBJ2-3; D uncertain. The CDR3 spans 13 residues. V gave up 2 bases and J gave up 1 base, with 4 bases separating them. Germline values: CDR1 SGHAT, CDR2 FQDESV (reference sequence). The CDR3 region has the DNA TGTGCCAGCAGCTTACAGGGCACAGATACGCAGTATTTT. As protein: CASSLQGTDTQYF.

Here the CDR3 DNA reads TGCGCCAGCAGCCAGGGACATCGCACAGATACGCAGTATTTT. This codes for CASSQGHRTDTQYF. The V call is TRBV4-3, the J call TRBJ2-3, with D possibly TRBD1 on 6 matching bases. This CDR3 contains 14 residues. V dropped 3 bases and J dropped 1 base, with 8 bases sitting between them. The germline gives CDR1 LGHNA, CDR2 YSLEER.

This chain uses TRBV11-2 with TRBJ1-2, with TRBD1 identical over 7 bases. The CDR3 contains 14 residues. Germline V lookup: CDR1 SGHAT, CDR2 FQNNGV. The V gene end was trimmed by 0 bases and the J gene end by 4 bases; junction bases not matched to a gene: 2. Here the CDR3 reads CASSLERQGYGYTF. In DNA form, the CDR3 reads TGTGCCAGCAGCTTAGAGAGACAGGGCTATGGCTACACCTTC.

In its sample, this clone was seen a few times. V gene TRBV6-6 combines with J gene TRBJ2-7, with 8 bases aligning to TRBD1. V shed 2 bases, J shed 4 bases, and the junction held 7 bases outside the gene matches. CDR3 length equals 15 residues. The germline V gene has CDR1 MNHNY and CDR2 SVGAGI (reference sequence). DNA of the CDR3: TGTGCCAGCAGTTACGGGTCAGGGGGCACATACGAGCAGTACTTC. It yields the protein CASSYGSGGTYEQYF.

CDR3 in DNA: TGTGCCAGCAGTCCCAGGCAGCAAAGGAACTATGGCTACACCTTC. This encodes CASSPRQQRNYGYTF. V is TRBV6-6 and J is TRBJ1-2; D gene uncertain. The germline V and J ends were trimmed by 5 bases and 2 bases, with 15 bases remaining between them. The CDR3 consists of 15 residues. Looked up from germline, CDR1 is MNHNY and CDR2 is SVGAGI (reference sequence).

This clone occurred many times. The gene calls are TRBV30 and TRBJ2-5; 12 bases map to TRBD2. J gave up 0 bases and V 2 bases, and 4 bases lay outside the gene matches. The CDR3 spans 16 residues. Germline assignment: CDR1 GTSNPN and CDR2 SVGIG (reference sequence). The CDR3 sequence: CAWSTGLAGNQETQYF. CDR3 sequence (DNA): TGTGCCTGGAGTACCGGACTAGCGGGGAACCAAGAGACCCAGTACTTC.

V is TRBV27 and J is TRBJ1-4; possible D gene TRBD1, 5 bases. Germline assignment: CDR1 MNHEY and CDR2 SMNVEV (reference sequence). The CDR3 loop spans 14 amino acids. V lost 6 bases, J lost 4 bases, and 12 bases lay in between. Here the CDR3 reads CASRYSGNNEKLFF. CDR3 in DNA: TGTGCCAGCAGGTACTCAGGGAATAATGAAAAACTGTTTTTT.

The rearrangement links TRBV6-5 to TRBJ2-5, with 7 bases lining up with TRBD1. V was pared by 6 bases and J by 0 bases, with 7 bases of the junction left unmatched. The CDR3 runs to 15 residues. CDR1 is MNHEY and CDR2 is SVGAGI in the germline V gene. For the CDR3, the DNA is TGTGCCAGCAGAACATTCGACAGGGACCAAGAGACCCAGTACTTC. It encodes CASRTFDRDQETQYF.

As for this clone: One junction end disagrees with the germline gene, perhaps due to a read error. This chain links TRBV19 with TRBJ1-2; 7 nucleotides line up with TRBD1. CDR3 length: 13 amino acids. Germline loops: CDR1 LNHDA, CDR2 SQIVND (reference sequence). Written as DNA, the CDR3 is TGTGCCAGTAGTGTAGACAGGGACTATGGCTACACCTTC. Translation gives CASSVDRDYGYTF.

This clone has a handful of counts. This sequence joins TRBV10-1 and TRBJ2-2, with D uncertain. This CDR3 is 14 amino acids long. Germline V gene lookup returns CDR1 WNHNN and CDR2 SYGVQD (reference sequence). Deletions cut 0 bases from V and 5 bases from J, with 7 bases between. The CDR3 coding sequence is TGCGCCAGCAGTGAGTCCGTTGTGACCGGGGAGCTGTTTTTT. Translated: CASSESVVTGELFF.

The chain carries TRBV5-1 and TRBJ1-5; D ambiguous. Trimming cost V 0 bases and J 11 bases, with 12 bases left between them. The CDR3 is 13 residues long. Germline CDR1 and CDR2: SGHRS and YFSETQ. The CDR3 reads CASSLELGAAQHF. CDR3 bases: TGCGCCAGCAGCTTGGAATTGGGAGCGGCCCAGCATTTT.

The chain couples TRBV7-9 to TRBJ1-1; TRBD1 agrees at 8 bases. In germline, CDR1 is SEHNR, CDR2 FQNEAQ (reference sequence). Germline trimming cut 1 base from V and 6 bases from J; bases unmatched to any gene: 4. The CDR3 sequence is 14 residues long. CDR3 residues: CASSLEQGASEAFF. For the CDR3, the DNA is TGTGCCAGCAGCTTAGAGCAGGGGGCCTCTGAAGCTTTCTTT.

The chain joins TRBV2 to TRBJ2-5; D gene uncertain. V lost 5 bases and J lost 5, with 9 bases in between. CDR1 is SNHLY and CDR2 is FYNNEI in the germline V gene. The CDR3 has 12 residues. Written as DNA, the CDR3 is TGTGCCAGCAGTTTACTCGTCGAGACCCAGTACTTC. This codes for CASSLLVETQYF.

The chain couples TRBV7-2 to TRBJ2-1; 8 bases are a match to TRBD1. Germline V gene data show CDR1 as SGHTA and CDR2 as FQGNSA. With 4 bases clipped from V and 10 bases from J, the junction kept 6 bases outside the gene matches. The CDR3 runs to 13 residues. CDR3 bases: TGTGCCAGCAGCTCGGACAGGGTACAGGAGCAGTTCTTC. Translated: CASSSDRVQEQFF.

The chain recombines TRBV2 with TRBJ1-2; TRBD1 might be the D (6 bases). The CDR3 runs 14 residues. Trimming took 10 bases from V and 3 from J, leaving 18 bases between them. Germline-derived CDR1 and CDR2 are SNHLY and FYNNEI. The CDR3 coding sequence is TGTGCCAAGGGGGACAACTCGAGGTACTATGGCTACACCTTC. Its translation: CAKGDNSRYYGYTF.

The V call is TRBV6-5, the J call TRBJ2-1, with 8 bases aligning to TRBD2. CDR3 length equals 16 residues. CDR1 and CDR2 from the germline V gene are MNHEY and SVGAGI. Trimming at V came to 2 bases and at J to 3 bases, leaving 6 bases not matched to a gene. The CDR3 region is CASSYVPGGIYNEQFF. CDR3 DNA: TGTGCCAGCAGTTACGTCCCGGGAGGGATCTACAATGAGCAGTTCTTC.

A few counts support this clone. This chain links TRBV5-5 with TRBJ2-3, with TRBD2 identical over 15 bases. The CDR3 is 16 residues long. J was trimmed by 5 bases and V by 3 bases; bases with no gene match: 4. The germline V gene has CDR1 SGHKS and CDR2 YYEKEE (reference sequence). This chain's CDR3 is CASSWTSGGAQDTQYF. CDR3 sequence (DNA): TGTGCCAGCAGCTGGACTAGCGGGGGGGCCCAAGATACGCAGTATTTT.

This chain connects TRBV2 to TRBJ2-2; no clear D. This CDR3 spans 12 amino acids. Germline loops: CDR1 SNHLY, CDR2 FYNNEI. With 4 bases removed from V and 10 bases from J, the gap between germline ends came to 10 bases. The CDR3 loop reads CASSATSPELFF. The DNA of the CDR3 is TGTGCCAGCAGTGCCACAAGTCCGGAGCTGTTTTTT. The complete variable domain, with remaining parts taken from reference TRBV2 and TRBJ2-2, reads EPEVTQTPSHQVTQMGQEVILRCVPISNHLYFYWYRQILGQKVEFLVSFYNNEISEKSEIFDDQFSVERPDGSNFTLKIRSTKLEDSAMYFCASSATSPELFFGEGSRLTVL.

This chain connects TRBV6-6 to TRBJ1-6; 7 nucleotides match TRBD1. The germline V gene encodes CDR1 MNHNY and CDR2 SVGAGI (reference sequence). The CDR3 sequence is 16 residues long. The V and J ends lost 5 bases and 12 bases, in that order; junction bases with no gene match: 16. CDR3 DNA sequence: TGTGCCAGCAGTCGATATTCCGGGACAGAGATAGAACCCCTCCACTTT. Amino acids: CASSRYSGTEIEPLHF.

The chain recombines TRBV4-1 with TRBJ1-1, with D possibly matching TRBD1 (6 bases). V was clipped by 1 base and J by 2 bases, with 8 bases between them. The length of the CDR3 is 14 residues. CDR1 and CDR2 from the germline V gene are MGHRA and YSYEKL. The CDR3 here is CASSQVGQNTEAFF. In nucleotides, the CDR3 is TGCGCCAGCAGCCAAGTGGGACAAAACACTGAAGCTTTCTTT.

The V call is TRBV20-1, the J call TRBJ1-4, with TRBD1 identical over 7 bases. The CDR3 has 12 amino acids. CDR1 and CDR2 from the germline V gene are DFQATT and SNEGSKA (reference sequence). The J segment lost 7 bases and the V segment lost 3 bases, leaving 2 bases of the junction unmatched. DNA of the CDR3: TGCAGTGCTAGTTCAGGGGGTGAAAAACTGTTTTTT. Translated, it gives CSASSGGEKLFF.

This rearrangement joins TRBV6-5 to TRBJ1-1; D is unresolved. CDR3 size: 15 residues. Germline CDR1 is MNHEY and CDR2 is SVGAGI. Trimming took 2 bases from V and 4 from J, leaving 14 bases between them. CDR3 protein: CASSYHTNRGTEAFF. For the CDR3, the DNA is TGTGCCAGCAGTTACCACACCAACCGAGGCACTGAAGCTTTCTTT.

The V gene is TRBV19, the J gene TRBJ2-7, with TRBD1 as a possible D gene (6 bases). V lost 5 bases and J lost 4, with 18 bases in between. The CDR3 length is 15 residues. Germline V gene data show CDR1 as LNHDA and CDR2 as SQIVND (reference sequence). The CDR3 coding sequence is TGTGCCAGTAGTGTCACAGGGCTGGGGCGGTACGAGCAGTACTTC. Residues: CASSVTGLGRYEQYF. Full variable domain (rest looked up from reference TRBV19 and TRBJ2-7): DGGITQSPKYLFRKEGQNVTLSCEQNLNHDAMYWYRQDPGQGLRLIYYSQIVNDFQKGDIAEGYSVSREKKESFPLTVTSAQKNPTAFYLCASSVTGLGRYEQYFGPGTRLTVT.

The chain's CDR3 is CASRRQGTDETQYF. The CDR3, as DNA: TGTGCCAGCAGGAGACAGGGTACTGATGAGACCCAGTACTTC. The gene calls are TRBV11-1 and TRBJ2-5; 7 positions agree with TRBD1. Germline V gene sequence: CDR1 SGHAT, CDR2 FQDESV (reference sequence). The CDR3 loop spans 14 amino acids. V gave up 6 bases and J gave up 5 bases; unmatched junction bases: 9.

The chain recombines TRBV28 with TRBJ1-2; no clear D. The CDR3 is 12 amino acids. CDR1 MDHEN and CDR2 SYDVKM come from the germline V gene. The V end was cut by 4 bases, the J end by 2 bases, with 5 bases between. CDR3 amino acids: CASSSRNYGYTF. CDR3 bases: TGTGCCAGCAGTTCTAGAAACTATGGCTACACCTTC.

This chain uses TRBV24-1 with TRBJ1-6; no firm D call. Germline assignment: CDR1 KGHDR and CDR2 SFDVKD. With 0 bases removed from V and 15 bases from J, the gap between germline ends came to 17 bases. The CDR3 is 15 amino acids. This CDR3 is CATSDLWHLQRDLHF. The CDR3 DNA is TGTGCCACCAGTGATTTGTGGCACCTCCAACGGGACCTCCACTTT.

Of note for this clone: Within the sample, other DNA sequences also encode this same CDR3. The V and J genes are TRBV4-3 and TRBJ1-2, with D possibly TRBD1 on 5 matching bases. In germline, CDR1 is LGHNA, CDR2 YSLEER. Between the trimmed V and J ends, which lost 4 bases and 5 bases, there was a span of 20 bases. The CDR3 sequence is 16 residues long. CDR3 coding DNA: TGCGCCAGCAGCCCCACCTCGGGGGGGATAGAGTATGGCTACACCTTC. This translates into CASSPTSGGIEYGYTF.

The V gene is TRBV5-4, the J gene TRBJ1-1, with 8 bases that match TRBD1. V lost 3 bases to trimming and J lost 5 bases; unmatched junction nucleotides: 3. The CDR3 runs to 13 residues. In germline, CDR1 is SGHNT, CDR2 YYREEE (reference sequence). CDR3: CASSWGQATEAFF. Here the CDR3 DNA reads TGTGCCAGCAGCTGGGGACAGGCTACTGAAGCTTTCTTT.

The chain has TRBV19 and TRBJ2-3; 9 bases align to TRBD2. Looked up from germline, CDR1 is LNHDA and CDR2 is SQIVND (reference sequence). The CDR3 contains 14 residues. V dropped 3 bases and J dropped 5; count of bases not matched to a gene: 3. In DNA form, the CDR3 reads TGTGCCAGTAGTATCTCGACTAGCGGAGATACGCAGTATTTT. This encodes CASSISTSGDTQYF.